The rows below give T cell receptor beta chains drawn from one sample of a study of response to subunit inactivated influenza vaccine. TCRdb itself ran the RT-PCR reads through MiXCR, one entry per CDR3 protein. The data contain approximately 500,000 distinct CDR3 sequences, about 14% of them singletons. The sequenced sample was PBMCs from blood, obtained 12 days after vaccination. These receptors were taken from a man between 50 and 59 years old who received an inactivated influenza vaccine. CDR3s include the opening cysteine and the closing phenylalanine or tryptophan. Fields, in order: CDR3 DNA, CDR3 protein, clone size, D gene, V gene, J gene. D genes are given only for firm matches. Not all rows give a size; the values are once, few, many and, for expanded clones, a class.

TGTGCCAGCAGTTACCCCGGGACCCAGTACACTGAAGCTTTCTTT	CASSYPGTQYTEAFF	-	-	TRBV6-2/TRBV6-3	TRBJ1-1
TGTGCCACCCGAAAGGACAGGGCCTCGGTTCAGAACACCGGGGAGCTGTTTTTT	CATRKDRASVQNTGELFF	-	TRBD1	TRBV19	TRBJ2-2
TGTGCCAGCAGTTACTCGGGACAGGGGGCGTCGTTGGCTTTCTTT	CASSYSGQGASLAFF	few	TRBD1	TRBV6-5	TRBJ1-1
TGTGCCAGCAGTCGATCGTCGGCAACTAATGAAAAACTGTTTTTT	CASSRSSATNEKLFF	many	-	TRBV6-2/TRBV6-3	TRBJ1-4
TGTGCCAGCAGTGTGGGACTAGCGGTCTACGAGCAGTACTTC	CASSVGLAVYEQYF	-	TRBD2	TRBV2	TRBJ2-7
TGTGCCACCGTACAAACCACAGGGGAAACCGGGGAGCTGTTTTTT	CATVQTTGETGELFF	many	TRBD1	TRBV10-3	TRBJ2-2
TGCGCCAGCAGACCGCAACAGCCCTACAATGAGCAGTTCTTC	CASRPQQPYNEQFF	few	-	TRBV5-1	TRBJ2-1
TGCAGTGCCGACGTCCCCCCTGAGCAGTTCTTC	CSADVPPEQFF	few	-	TRBV20-1	TRBJ2-1
TGTGCCAGCAGCGCCCGGGGGGGCTACGAGCAGTACTTC	CASSARGGYEQYF	-	TRBD2	TRBV9	TRBJ2-7
TGTGCCAGCAGCTTAGCGCACGGAATCTACGAGCAGTACTTC	CASSLAHGIYEQYF	-	-	TRBV7-2	TRBJ2-7